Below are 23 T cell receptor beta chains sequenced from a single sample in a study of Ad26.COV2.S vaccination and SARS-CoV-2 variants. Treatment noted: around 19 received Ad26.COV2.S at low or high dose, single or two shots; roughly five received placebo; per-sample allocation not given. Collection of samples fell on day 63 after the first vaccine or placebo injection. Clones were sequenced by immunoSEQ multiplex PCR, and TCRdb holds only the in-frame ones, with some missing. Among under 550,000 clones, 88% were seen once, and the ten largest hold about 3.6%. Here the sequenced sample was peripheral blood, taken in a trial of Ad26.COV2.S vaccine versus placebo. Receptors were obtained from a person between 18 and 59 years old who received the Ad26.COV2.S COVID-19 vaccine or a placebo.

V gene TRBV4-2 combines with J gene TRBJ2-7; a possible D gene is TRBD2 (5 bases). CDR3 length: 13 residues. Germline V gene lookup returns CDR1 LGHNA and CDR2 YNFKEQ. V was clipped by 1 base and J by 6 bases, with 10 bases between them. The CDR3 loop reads CASSQVASSEQYF. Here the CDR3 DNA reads TGTGCCAGCAGCCAAGTCGCTAGCAGCGAGCAGTACTTC.

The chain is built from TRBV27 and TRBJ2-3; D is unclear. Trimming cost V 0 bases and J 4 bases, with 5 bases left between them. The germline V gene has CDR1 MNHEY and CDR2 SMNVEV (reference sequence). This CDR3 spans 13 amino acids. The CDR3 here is CASSLSLSDTQYF. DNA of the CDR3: TGTGCCAGCAGTTTATCCCTCTCAGATACGCAGTATTTT.

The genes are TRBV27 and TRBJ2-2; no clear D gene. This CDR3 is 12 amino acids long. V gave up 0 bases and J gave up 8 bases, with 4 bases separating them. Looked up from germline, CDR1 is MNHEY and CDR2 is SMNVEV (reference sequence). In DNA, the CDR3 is TGTGCCAGCAGTTTATCTGCAGGGGAGCTGTTTTTT. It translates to CASSLSAGELFF.

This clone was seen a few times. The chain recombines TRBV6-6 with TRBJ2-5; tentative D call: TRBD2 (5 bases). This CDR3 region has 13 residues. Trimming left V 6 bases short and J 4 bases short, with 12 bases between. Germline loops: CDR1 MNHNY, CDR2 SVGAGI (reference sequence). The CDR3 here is CASRPPGLETQYF. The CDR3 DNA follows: TGTGCCAGCAGACCTCCGGGGTTAGAGACCCAGTACTTC.

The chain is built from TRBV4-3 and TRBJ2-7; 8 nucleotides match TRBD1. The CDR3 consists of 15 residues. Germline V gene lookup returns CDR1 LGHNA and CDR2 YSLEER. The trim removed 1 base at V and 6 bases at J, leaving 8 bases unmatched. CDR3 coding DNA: TGCGCCAGCAGCCAAGTAGGTCAGGGGGCGGTCGAGCAGTACTTC. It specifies CASSQVGQGAVEQYF.

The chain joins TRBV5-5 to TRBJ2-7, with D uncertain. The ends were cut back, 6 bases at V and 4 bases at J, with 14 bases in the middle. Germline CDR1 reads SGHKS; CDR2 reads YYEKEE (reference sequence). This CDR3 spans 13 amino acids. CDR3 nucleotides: TGTGCCAGCACCCCCCCAGGCAATTACGAGCAGTACTTC. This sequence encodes CASTPPGNYEQYF.

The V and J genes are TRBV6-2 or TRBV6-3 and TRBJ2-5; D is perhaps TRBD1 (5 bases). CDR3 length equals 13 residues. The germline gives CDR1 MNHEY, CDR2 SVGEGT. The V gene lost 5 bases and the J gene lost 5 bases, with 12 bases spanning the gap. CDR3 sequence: CASSLGVLETQYF. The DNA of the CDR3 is TGTGCCAGCAGTCTAGGGGTTTTGGAGACCCAGTACTTC.

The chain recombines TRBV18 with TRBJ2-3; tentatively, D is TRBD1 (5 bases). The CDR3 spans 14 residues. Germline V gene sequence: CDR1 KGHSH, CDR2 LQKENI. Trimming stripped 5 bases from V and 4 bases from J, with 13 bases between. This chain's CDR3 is CASSYQGSPDTQYF. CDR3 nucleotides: TGTGCCAGCTCATACCAGGGTTCCCCAGATACGCAGTATTTT.

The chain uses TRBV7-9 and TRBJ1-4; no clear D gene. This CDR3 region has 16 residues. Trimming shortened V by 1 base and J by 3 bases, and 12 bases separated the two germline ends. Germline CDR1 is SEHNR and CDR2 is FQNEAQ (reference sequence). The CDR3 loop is CASSLGWVRSNEKLFF. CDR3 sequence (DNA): TGTGCCAGCAGCTTAGGATGGGTTCGGTCTAATGAAAAACTGTTTTTT.

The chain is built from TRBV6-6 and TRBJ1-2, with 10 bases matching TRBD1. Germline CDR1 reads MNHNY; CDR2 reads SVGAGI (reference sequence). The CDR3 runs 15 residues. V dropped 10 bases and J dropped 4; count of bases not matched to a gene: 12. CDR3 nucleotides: TGTGCCATCTCCGACAGGGGGCGTCGCTCCTATGGCTACACCTTC. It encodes CAISDRGRRSYGYTF.

CDR3 in amino acids: CASSAAMGASGNTIYF. The CDR3 DNA sequence: TGTGCCAGCAGTGCCGCAATGGGGGCCTCTGGAAACACCATATATTTT. The genes are TRBV28 and TRBJ1-3; tentatively, D is TRBD1 (6 bases). The CDR3 extends over 16 amino acids. Between the trimmed V and J ends, which lost 5 bases and 0 bases, there was a span of 14 bases. Germline V lookup: CDR1 MDHEN, CDR2 SYDVKM.

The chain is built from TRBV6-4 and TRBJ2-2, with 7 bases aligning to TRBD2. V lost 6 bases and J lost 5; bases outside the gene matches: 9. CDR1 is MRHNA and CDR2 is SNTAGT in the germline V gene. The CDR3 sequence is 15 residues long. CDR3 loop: CASSLAGEGTGELFF. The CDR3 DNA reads TGTGCCAGCAGCCTCGCGGGGGAAGGAACCGGGGAGCTGTTTTTT.

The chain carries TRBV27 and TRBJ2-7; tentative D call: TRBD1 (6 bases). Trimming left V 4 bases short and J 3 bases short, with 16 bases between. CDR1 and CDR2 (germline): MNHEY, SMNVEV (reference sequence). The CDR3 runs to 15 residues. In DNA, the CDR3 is TGTGCCAGCAGTTCTGGTCCTACAGGGTTCTACGAGCAGTACTTC. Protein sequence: CASSSGPTGFYEQYF.

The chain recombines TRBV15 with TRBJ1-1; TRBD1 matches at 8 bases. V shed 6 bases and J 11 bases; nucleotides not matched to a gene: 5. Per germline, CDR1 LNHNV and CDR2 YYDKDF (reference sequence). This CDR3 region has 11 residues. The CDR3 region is CATSSPGGAFF. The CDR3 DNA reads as TGTGCCACCAGTAGTCCAGGGGGCGCTTTCTTT.

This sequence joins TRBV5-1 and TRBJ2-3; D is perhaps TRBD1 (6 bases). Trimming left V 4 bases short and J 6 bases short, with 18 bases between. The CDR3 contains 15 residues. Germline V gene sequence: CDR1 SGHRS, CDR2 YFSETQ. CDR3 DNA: TGCGCCAGCAGCCTATCATTGGGGGCTGAGGATACGCAGTATTTT. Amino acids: CASSLSLGAEDTQYF.

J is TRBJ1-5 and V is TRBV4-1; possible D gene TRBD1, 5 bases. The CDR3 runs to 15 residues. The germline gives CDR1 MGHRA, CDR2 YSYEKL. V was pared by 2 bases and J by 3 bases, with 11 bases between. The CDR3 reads CASSQSQGYNQPQHF. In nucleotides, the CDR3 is TGCGCCAGCAGCCAATCTCAGGGTTACAATCAGCCCCAGCATTTT.

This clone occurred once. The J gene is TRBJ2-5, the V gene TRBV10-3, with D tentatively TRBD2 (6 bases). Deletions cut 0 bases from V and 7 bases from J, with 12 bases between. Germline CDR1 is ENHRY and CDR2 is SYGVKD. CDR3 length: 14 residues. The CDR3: CAISESGAGRTQYF. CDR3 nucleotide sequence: TGTGCCATCAGTGAGTCCGGGGCGGGGAGGACCCAGTACTTC.

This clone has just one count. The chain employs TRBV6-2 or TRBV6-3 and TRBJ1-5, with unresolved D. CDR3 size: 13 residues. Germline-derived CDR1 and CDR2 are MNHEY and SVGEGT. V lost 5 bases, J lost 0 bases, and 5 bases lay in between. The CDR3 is CASSISSNQPQHF. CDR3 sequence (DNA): TGTGCCAGCAGTATCTCTAGCAATCAGCCCCAGCATTTT.

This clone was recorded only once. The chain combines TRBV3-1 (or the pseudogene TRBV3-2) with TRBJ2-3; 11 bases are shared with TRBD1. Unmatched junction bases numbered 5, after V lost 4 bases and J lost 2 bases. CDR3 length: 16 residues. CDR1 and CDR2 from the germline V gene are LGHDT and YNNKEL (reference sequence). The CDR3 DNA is TGTGCCAGCAGCCCCCGGGACAGGGGGAACACAGATACGCAGTATTTT. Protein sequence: CASSPRDRGNTDTQYF.

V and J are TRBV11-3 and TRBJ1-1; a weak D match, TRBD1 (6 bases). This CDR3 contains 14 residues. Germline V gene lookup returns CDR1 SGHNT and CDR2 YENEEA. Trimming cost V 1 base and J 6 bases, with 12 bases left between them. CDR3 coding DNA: TGTGCCAGCAGCTTAGGAGGGGGGACCGCTGAAGCTTTCTTT. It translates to CASSLGGGTAEAFF.

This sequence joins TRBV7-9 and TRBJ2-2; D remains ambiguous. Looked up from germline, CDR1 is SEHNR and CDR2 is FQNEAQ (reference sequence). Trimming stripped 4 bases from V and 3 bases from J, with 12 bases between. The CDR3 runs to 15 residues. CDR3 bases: TGTGCCAGCAGCTCCCCCCCTTTGGACACCGGGGAGCTGTTTTTT. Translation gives CASSSPPLDTGELFF.

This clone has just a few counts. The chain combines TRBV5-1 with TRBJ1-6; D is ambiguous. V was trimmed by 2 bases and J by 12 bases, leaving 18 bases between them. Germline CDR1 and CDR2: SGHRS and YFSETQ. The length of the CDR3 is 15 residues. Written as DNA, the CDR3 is TGCGCCAGCAGCTTAGGTACCGGGGAAACCAGACCCCTCCACTTT. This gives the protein CASSLGTGETRPLHF.

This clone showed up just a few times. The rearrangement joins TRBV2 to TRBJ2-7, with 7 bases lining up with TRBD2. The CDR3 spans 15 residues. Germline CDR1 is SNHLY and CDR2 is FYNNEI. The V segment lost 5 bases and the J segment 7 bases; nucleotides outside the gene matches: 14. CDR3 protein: CASSPAGREGREQYF. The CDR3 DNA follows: TGTGCCAGCAGTCCAGCTGGCAGGGAGGGGCGGGAGCAGTACTTC.